Listed below are T cell receptor beta chains from one sample, sequenced in a study of T cell responses to AZD1222 COVID-19 vaccine. Here immunoSEQ multiplex PCR was the method, and the copy in TCRdb shows in-frame clones only, minus some. The sample consists of 100,000 to 150,000 clones, around 87% of them appearing once. The input for sequencing was peripheral blood, taken on day 0 of AZD1222 vaccination. The receptors derive from an adult in good health. CDR3s include the opening cysteine and the closing phenylalanine or tryptophan. Rows give clone size only sometimes, using once, few, many, or a class for an expanded clone.

len: 16; j_gene: TRBJ2-1; v_gene: TRBV19; abundance: -; CDR3aa: CASSIDRDRVMNEQFF
len: 18; j_gene: TRBJ1-5; v_gene: TRBV5-8; abundance: once; CDR3aa: CASSFPRARGLSNQPQHF
len: 15; j_gene: TRBJ2-2; v_gene: TRBV7-2; abundance: -; CDR3aa: CASSARGGVTGELFF
len: 14; j_gene: TRBJ1-5; v_gene: TRBV6-5; abundance: -; CDR3aa: CASLPGHSNQPQHF
len: 16; j_gene: TRBJ1-1; v_gene: TRBV5-1; abundance: once; CDR3aa: CASSSGLVGQNTEAFF
len: 15; j_gene: TRBJ1-1; v_gene: TRBV18; abundance: -; CDR3aa: CASSPSQAPNTEAFF
len: 12; j_gene: TRBJ1-3; v_gene: TRBV9; abundance: -; CDR3aa: CASSEQGNTIYF
len: 15; j_gene: TRBJ1-1; v_gene: TRBV4-2; abundance: few; CDR3aa: CASSLGRGARTEAFF
len: 11; j_gene: TRBJ2-1; v_gene: TRBV25-1; abundance: -; CDR3aa: CASSDINEQFF
len: 14; j_gene: TRBJ1-1; v_gene: TRBV15; abundance: -; CDR3aa: CATSRDIGGTEAFF
len: 13; j_gene: TRBJ1-3; v_gene: TRBV30; abundance: -; CDR3aa: CAWSTRGGNTIYF
len: 14; j_gene: TRBJ2-7; v_gene: TRBV18; abundance: -; CDR3aa: CASSPETETYEQYF
len: 14; j_gene: TRBJ1-1; v_gene: TRBV2; abundance: few; CDR3aa: CASSGGSRNTEAFF
len: 16; j_gene: TRBJ2-1; v_gene: TRBV11-1; abundance: once; CDR3aa: CASKFRGGESYNEQFF
len: 16; j_gene: TRBJ2-2; v_gene: TRBV27; abundance: -; CDR3aa: CASSTHRVGTTGELFF
len: 16; j_gene: TRBJ1-5; v_gene: TRBV6-1; abundance: -; CDR3aa: CASSEASGAGHQPQHF
len: 14; j_gene: TRBJ2-1; v_gene: TRBV27; abundance: -; CDR3aa: CASRGLLGQNEQFF
len: 13; j_gene: TRBJ2-5; v_gene: TRBV5-1; abundance: -; CDR3aa: CASKGTVGWNQYF
len: 13; j_gene: TRBJ2-1; v_gene: TRBV9; abundance: -; CDR3aa: CASSAGEVNEQFF
len: 13; j_gene: TRBJ2-5; v_gene: TRBV29-1; abundance: -; CDR3aa: CSVDRQVTETQYF
len: 16; j_gene: TRBJ2-4; v_gene: TRBV27; abundance: once; CDR3aa: CASSLSATGAGNIQYF
len: 12; j_gene: TRBJ2-5; v_gene: TRBV6-5; abundance: -; CDR3aa: CASRGGRETQYF
len: 15; j_gene: TRBJ1-1; v_gene: TRBV19; abundance: -; CDR3aa: CASSITGYSNTEAFF
len: 16; j_gene: TRBJ1-3; v_gene: TRBV3-1/TRBV3-2; abundance: -; CDR3aa: CASSQVAGASGNTIYF
len: 16; j_gene: TRBJ2-1; v_gene: TRBV7-3; abundance: -; CDR3aa: CASSWTGPVGENEQFF
len: 16; j_gene: TRBJ1-2; v_gene: TRBV2; abundance: -; CDR3aa: CASRALIRGRTYGYTF
len: 13; j_gene: TRBJ1-6; v_gene: TRBV18; abundance: -; CDR3aa: CASSQGARSPLHF
len: 14; j_gene: TRBJ1-4; v_gene: TRBV7-2; abundance: -; CDR3aa: CASSFQAGDEKLFF
len: 15; j_gene: TRBJ1-2; v_gene: TRBV5-8; abundance: -; CDR3aa: CASSAHRDRPPGYTF
len: 19; j_gene: TRBJ2-7; v_gene: TRBV19; abundance: -; CDR3aa: CASSIVGPRGSGTAYEQYF
len: 17; j_gene: TRBJ1-3; v_gene: TRBV5-4; abundance: -; CDR3aa: CASSLAKGSGARNTIYF
len: 15; j_gene: TRBJ1-5; v_gene: TRBV30; abundance: -; CDR3aa: CAWSAKGLNNQPQHF
len: 14; j_gene: TRBJ2-1; v_gene: TRBV25-1; abundance: -; CDR3aa: CASSEYSRSGEQFF
len: 14; j_gene: TRBJ1-4; v_gene: TRBV15; abundance: -; CDR3aa: CATSIGGTNEKLFF
len: 16; j_gene: TRBJ2-2; v_gene: TRBV9; abundance: -; CDR3aa: CASSPRRGLLTGELFF
len: 14; j_gene: TRBJ2-1; v_gene: TRBV19; abundance: -; CDR3aa: CASRSGSSYNEQFF
len: 14; j_gene: TRBJ1-1; v_gene: TRBV6-5; abundance: few; CDR3aa: CASSYSRGNTEAFF
len: 15; j_gene: TRBJ1-2; v_gene: TRBV30; abundance: -; CDR3aa: CAWSVGQGAYYGYTF
len: 11; j_gene: TRBJ2-5; v_gene: TRBV20-1; abundance: -; CDR3aa: CSARMTRDQYF
len: 12; j_gene: TRBJ2-1; v_gene: TRBV30; abundance: -; CDR3aa: CAWSEQGGEQFF
len: 14; j_gene: TRBJ1-4; v_gene: TRBV6-5; abundance: -; CDR3aa: CASTPGQGFEKLFF
len: 14; j_gene: TRBJ2-7; v_gene: TRBV7-2; abundance: few; CDR3aa: CASSLTPSSYEQYF
len: 16; j_gene: TRBJ1-1; v_gene: TRBV3-1/TRBV3-2; abundance: -; CDR3aa: CASSQESSGGAASAFF
len: 15; j_gene: TRBJ2-5; v_gene: TRBV4-1; abundance: -; CDR3aa: CASSPSERVQETQYF